Sequencing of this T cell receptor (beta chain) was carried out in a study of blood T cell repertoires in COVID-19. This clone is a singleton in its sample. The V end was cut by 6 bases, the J end by 4 bases, with 9 bases between. Germline loops: CDR1 DFQATT, CDR2 SNEGSKA (reference sequence). The CDR3 spans 11 residues. Assignment of participants to cohorts was predicated upon participant-reported clinical history. Profiled with immunoSEQ multiplex PCR; TCRdb holds only in-frame clones, not every one. The table includes about 260,000 clones, more than 85% detected once. This TCR derives from a man aged 35-49 years who had been exposed to COVID-19. The source material was PBMCs or T cells enriched from blood (not recorded which). The chain carries TRBV20-1 and TRBJ2-5, with D unresolved. The chain's CDR3 is CSATGPETQYF. The CDR3 nucleotides read TGCAGTGCCACCGGTCCAGAGACCCAGTACTTC.